This T cell receptor (beta chain) was documented in a study of T-cell reconstitution after alpha-beta-depleted transplantation in children. Study-wide points: Approximately two months post-transplant, alpha-beta T cells reportedly originated from several hundred expanded graft clones.

It was with unique molecular identifiers that the TCRbeta library was prepared. TCRdb re-derived calls from the PCR reads in MiXCR, one entry per CDR3 protein. The data show some 290,000 distinct CDR3 sequences, over 20% seen once. Germline V gene data show CDR1 as MNHEY and CDR2 as SVGAGI. With 8 bases removed from V and 5 bases from J, the gap between germline ends came to 12 bases. CDR3 length: 12 amino acids. About this clonotype: The antigen remains unidentified.

This TCR derives from a male patient between 5 and 17 years old who had a stem cell transplant for acute lymphoblastic leukemia, so the T cells may come from the graft donor. Specimen: PBMCs, mostly from graft donor cells, collected 180 days after TCRalphabeta/CD19-depleted stem cell transplant. This chain joins TRBV6-5 and TRBJ2-5, with D perhaps TRBD2 (5 bases). The CDR3 region has the DNA TGTGCCAGCTCTGGGAGTTGGGAGACCCAGTACTTC. It translates to CASSGSWETQYF.